The next 32 T cell receptor beta chains were all read from a single sample in a study of T cells after posttransplantation cyclophosphamide. Profiled with immunoSEQ multiplex PCR; TCRdb holds only in-frame clones, not every one. Found here are more than 4,000 clones, about three quarters of them singletons; the top ten hold roughly 53%. Methotrexate plus calcineurin inhibitor accompanied controls' myeloablative marrow transplants; sampling was 1 year later. Sequencing used PBMCs, obtained 321 days after allogeneic stem cell transplant with calcineurin inhibitor and methotrexate. The receptors originated from a female patient aged 45-65 years who received an allogeneic stem cell transplant from an unrelated donor, was CMV-positive, and had acute and chronic GVHD. Some T cells may have originated in the graft donor.

V is TRBV27 and J is TRBJ1-1; weak D call: TRBD1 (5 bases). The CDR3 runs 13 residues. Germline CDR1 and CDR2: MNHEY and SMNVEV (reference sequence). Trimming shortened V by 3 bases and J by 8 bases, and 13 bases separated the two germline ends. The CDR3 nucleotides are TGTGCCAGCAGTTTGAAATCATGGACAGAAGCTTTCTTT. Its protein is CASSLKSWTEAFF.

The gene calls are TRBV28 and TRBJ2-5, with TRBD2 matching over 9 bases. V shed 3 bases and J 5 bases; nucleotides not matched to a gene: 1. The V gene's germline CDR1 is MDHEN and CDR2 SYDVKM. There are 13 residues in the CDR3. The CDR3 region has the DNA TGTGCCAGCAGTTTTAGCGGGAGTGAGACCCAGTACTTC. Translating gives CASSFSGSETQYF. Full variable domain (remainder filled in from reference TRBV28 and TRBJ2-5): DVKVTQSSRYLVKRTGEKVFLECVQDMDHENMFWYRQDPGLGLRLIYFSYDVKMKEKGDIPEGYSVSREKKERFSLILESASTNQTSMYLCASSFSGSETQYFGPGTRLLVL.

The chain is built from TRBV7-2 and TRBJ2-7, with TRBD1 identical over 8 bases. CDR1 and CDR2 from the germline V gene are SGHTA and FQGNSA. V shed 5 bases, J shed 4 bases, and the junction held 1 base outside the gene matches. This CDR3 has 12 residues. CDR3 nucleotides: TGTGCCAGCAGCCGGACAGGGTACGAGCAGTACTTC. The encoded protein is CASSRTGYEQYF.

This chain joins TRBV6-1 and TRBJ1-1, with 7 nucleotides matching TRBD1. This CDR3 spans 13 amino acids. Germline V CDR1 and CDR2: MNHNS, SASEGT. V was pared by 7 bases and J by 4 bases, with 6 bases of the junction left unmatched. Written as DNA, the CDR3 is TGTGCCAGCATCCTACAGGGGAGCACTGAAGCTTTCTTT. This encodes CASILQGSTEAFF.

The count of this clone is one. The chain links TRBV2 to TRBJ1-2; D gene uncertain. The CDR3 covers 16 residues. Trimming shortened V by 0 bases and J by 4 bases, and 15 bases separated the two germline ends. Germline assignment: CDR1 SNHLY and CDR2 FYNNEI. CDR3 region: CASSEALLALVYGYTF. In DNA form, the CDR3 reads TGTGCCAGCAGTGAAGCGCTTCTGGCTTTGGTCTATGGCTACACCTTC.

The chain carries TRBV11-1 and TRBJ1-2; 12 positions match TRBD1. Trimming took 6 bases from V and 6 from J; bases not matched to a gene: 11. The CDR3 spans 16 residues. CDR1 and CDR2 (germline): SGHAT, FQDESV (reference sequence). CDR3 DNA sequence: TGTGCCAGCAGTCGGGACAGGGGGCGTAAATTTCATGGCTACACCTTC. It translates to CASSRDRGRKFHGYTF.

This chain joins TRBV14 and TRBJ1-1, with D tentatively TRBD1 (5 bases). This CDR3 comprises 17 residues. Trimming cost V 2 bases and J 0 bases, with 16 bases left between them. Germline V CDR1 and CDR2: SGHDN, FVKESK. The DNA for the CDR3 is TGTGCCAGCAGCCAACTGTTCAGGGCTCAAATGAACACTGAAGCTTTCTTT. Translation: CASSQLFRAQMNTEAFF. Supplemented by reference TRBV14 and TRBJ1-1, the full variable domain reads EAGVTQFPSHSVIEKGQTVTLRCDPISGHDNLYWYRRVMGKEIKFLLHFVKESKQDESGMPNNRFLAERTGGTYSTLKVQPAELEDSGVYFCASSQLFRAQMNTEAFFGQGTRLTVV.

The chain carries TRBV27 and TRBJ2-7, with D possibly TRBD2 on 7 matching bases. The CDR3 sequence is 15 residues long. Germline V gene lookup returns CDR1 MNHEY and CDR2 SMNVEV (reference sequence). Trimming pared 5 bases from V and 5 bases from J, leaving 19 bases between. CDR3 loop: CASSPLPGGSDEQYF. CDR3 coding DNA: TGTGCCAGCAGTCCCCTCCCGGGGGGCTCGGACGAGCAGTACTTC.

This rearrangement joins TRBV6-5 to TRBJ1-1, with D perhaps matching TRBD1 (5 bases). V was pared by 1 base and J by 8 bases, with 8 bases between. The CDR3 is made up of 12 amino acids. Germline CDR1 reads MNHEY; CDR2 reads SVGAGI. The CDR3 bases are TGTGCCAGCAGTTACTTCGGGGGAGAAGCTTTCTTT. The encoded protein is CASSYFGGEAFF.

This clone was found a few times. This sequence joins TRBV5-4 and TRBJ1-1; unclear D gene. CDR1 and CDR2 from the germline V gene are SGHNT and YYREEE (reference sequence). Trimming pared 0 bases from V and 5 bases from J, leaving 11 bases between. The CDR3 extends over 14 amino acids. CDR3 sequence: CASSLADTWTEAFF. In nucleotides, the CDR3 is TGTGCCAGCAGCTTGGCCGACACGTGGACTGAAGCTTTCTTT.

This chain links TRBV6-1 with TRBJ2-2; no clear D gene. CDR1 MNHNS and CDR2 SASEGT come from the germline V gene. The CDR3 totals 15 residues. Between the trimmed V and J ends, which lost 4 bases and 1 base, there was a span of 10 bases. The CDR3 is CASSVIQWNTGELFF. The CDR3, as DNA: TGTGCCAGCAGTGTAATTCAGTGGAACACCGGGGAGCTGTTTTTT.

This sequence joins TRBV10-2 and TRBJ2-7; TRBD1 aligns across 8 bases. Germline V gene sequence: CDR1 WSHSY, CDR2 SAAADI. This CDR3 is 13 amino acids long. V gave up 8 bases and J gave up 2 bases; unmatched junction bases: 5. CDR3 DNA sequence: TGCGCCAGCGGGGGACAGGCCGCCTACGAGCAGTACTTC. It specifies CASGGQAAYEQYF.

CDR3 sequence: CASSPGSGAHTDTQYF. The DNA for the CDR3 is TGTGCCAGCAGTCCGGGGAGCGGGGCCCACACAGATACGCAGTATTTT. The chain employs TRBV6-6 and TRBJ2-3; 7 nucleotides line up with TRBD2. The CDR3 is 16 amino acids. Per germline, CDR1 MNHNY and CDR2 SVGAGI (reference sequence). J lost 2 bases, V lost 5 bases, and 10 bases had no gene match.

This chain joins TRBV13 and TRBJ2-3; 12 bases match TRBD2. V gave up 5 bases and J gave up 6 bases; unmatched junction bases: 6. The CDR3 sequence is 15 residues long. Germline CDR1 reads PRHDT; CDR2 reads FYEKMQ (reference sequence). This CDR3 reads CASSQSTSGRDTQYF. DNA for the CDR3: TGTGCCAGCAGCCAAAGTACTAGCGGGAGGGATACGCAGTATTTT.

The rearrangement joins TRBV6-1 to TRBJ2-5; a weak D match, TRBD2 (5 bases). Trimming pared 4 bases from V and 10 bases from J, leaving 22 bases between. The CDR3 is 15 residues long. CDR1 is MNHNS, CDR2 SASEGT, per germline. The chain's CDR3 is CASSATGNANGIQYF. CDR3 bases: TGTGCCAGCAGTGCGACGGGGAACGCGAATGGGATCCAGTACTTC.

A few counts support this clone. This rearrangement joins TRBV4-2 to TRBJ2-2; maybe TRBD2 (5 bases). The CDR3 has 15 amino acids. Between the trimmed V and J ends, which lost 5 bases and 3 bases, there was a span of 13 bases. Per the germline V gene, CDR1 is LGHNA and CDR2 is YNFKEQ. The CDR3: CASSLRELDTGELFF. The CDR3 DNA follows: TGTGCCAGCAGCTTACGGGAACTGGACACCGGGGAGCTGTTTTTT.

The chain carries TRBV9 and TRBJ1-6, with D perhaps matching TRBD1 (6 bases). The V end lost 3 bases, the J end lost 11 bases, and 12 bases lay between the germline ends. This CDR3 is built from 13 residues. Germline V gives CDR1 SGDLS, CDR2 YYNGEE. CDR3 nucleotides: TGTGCCAGCAGCGCGAGCCCAGGGGCACCCCTCCACTTT. Amino acid sequence: CASSASPGAPLHF.

The rearrangement uses TRBV4-1 and TRBJ2-1; D gene uncertain. Trimming left V 0 bases short and J 10 bases short, with 16 bases between. Germline CDR1 and CDR2: MGHRA and YSYEKL. The CDR3 sequence is 15 residues long. CDR3 nucleotide sequence: TGCGCCAGCAGCCAAGAGGGTCGACTCACAACCGAGCAGTTCTTC. It yields the protein CASSQEGRLTTEQFF.

Only a few counts were recorded for this clone. The chain recombines TRBV7-8 with TRBJ1-1, with 7 bases lining up with TRBD1. The CDR3 loop spans 14 amino acids. Germline V gene data show CDR1 as SGHVS and CDR2 as FQNEAQ. With 8 bases clipped from V and 4 bases from J, the junction kept 10 bases outside the gene matches. For the CDR3, the DNA is TGTGCCAGCGGCGATTCAGGGGGAGTCACTGAAGCTTTCTTT. Translation: CASGDSGGVTEAFF.

The genes are TRBV27 and TRBJ2-7; 10 positions match TRBD1. Germline CDR1 and CDR2: MNHEY and SMNVEV (reference sequence). The ends lost 2 bases at V and 2 bases at J; junction bases unmatched: 3. This CDR3 contains 15 residues. The CDR3 spells CASSLTGTGAYEQYF. In DNA, the CDR3 is TGTGCCAGCAGTTTAACCGGGACAGGGGCCTACGAGCAGTACTTC.

V usage is TRBV6-1 and J usage is TRBJ1-6; tentatively, D is TRBD1 (5 bases). Trimming left V 4 bases short and J 15 bases short, with 13 bases between. The CDR3 is 12 amino acids. Per the germline V gene, CDR1 is MNHNS and CDR2 is SASEGT. The CDR3 sequence is CASSVRGSGLHF. CDR3 coding DNA: TGTGCCAGCAGTGTACGGGGGTCAGGCCTCCACTTT.

The CDR3 DNA sequence: TGTGCCAGCAGGTTGACCGGGACAGGAGGCTACGAGCAGTACTTC. Translation: CASRLTGTGGYEQYF. The V call is TRBV6-6, the J call TRBJ2-7; TRBD1 matches 8 bases. Losses at the gene ends were 6 bases for V and 3 bases for J; bases not matched to a gene: 10. Germline loops: CDR1 MNHNY, CDR2 SVGAGI (reference sequence). The CDR3 covers 15 residues.

The chain recombines TRBV6-5 with TRBJ2-5; TRBD1 aligns across 10 bases. Germline lookup yields CDR1 MNHEY and CDR2 SVGAGI. V lost 2 bases to trimming and J lost 4 bases; unmatched junction nucleotides: 1. The CDR3 extends over 14 amino acids. DNA of the CDR3: TGTGCCAGCAGTTACGACAGGGGGCGAGAGACCCAGTACTTC. Encoded protein: CASSYDRGRETQYF.

J is TRBJ1-2 and V is TRBV19; 8 bases line up with TRBD1. This CDR3 is built from 13 residues. The germline V gene encodes CDR1 LNHDA and CDR2 SQIVND (reference sequence). J was trimmed by 7 bases and V by 6 bases; bases with no gene match: 7. CDR3 in amino acids: CASREDRVRGYTF. CDR3 bases: TGTGCCAGTAGGGAGGACAGGGTGCGTGGCTACACCTTC.

This rearrangement joins TRBV29-1 to TRBJ2-5, with TRBD1 identical over 9 bases. The J segment lost 5 bases and the V segment lost 5 bases, leaving 9 bases of the junction unmatched. Germline V gene data show CDR1 as SQVTM and CDR2 as ANQGSEA. The CDR3 sequence is 14 residues long. CDR3 protein: CSVSYRGRGETQYF. As DNA, the CDR3 is TGCAGCGTTTCTTACAGGGGGCGCGGGGAGACCCAGTACTTC.

This clone was seen a few times. V is TRBV5-6 and J is TRBJ1-2; 7 bases fit TRBD1. Germline CDR1 reads SGHDT; CDR2 reads YYEEEE. The CDR3 extends over 14 amino acids. With V trimmed by 0 bases and J by 6 bases, 5 bases remained unmatched. CDR3 in DNA: TGTGCCAGCAGCTTGGGTGACAGGGTCAATGGCTACACCTTC. It is translated as CASSLGDRVNGYTF.

This rearrangement joins TRBV28 to TRBJ1-2; the match to TRBD1 covers 7 bases. Germline CDR1 reads MDHEN; CDR2 reads SYDVKM. V lost 6 bases and J lost 3; bases outside the gene matches: 7. There are 14 residues in the CDR3. CDR3 DNA sequence: TGTGCCAGCAGGACTTACAGGGGCGACTATGGCTACACCTTC. Its translation: CASRTYRGDYGYTF.

Only one count was recorded for this clone. Written as DNA, the CDR3 is TGTGCCAGCAGCTTGGGACAGAGGTTGAACTATGGCTACACCTTC. This encodes CASSLGQRLNYGYTF. V usage is TRBV5-5 and J usage is TRBJ1-2, with D maybe TRBD1 (5 bases). CDR1 is SGHKS and CDR2 is YYEKEE in the germline V gene (reference sequence). Trimming took 0 bases from V and 2 from J, leaving 11 bases between them. This CDR3 region has 15 residues.

The chain recombines TRBV15 with TRBJ2-6; possible D gene TRBD2, 6 bases. Germline-derived CDR1 and CDR2 are LNHNV and YYDKDF (reference sequence). V was shortened by 3 bases and J by 2 bases, with 14 bases between the two germline ends. The CDR3 loop spans 17 amino acids. The CDR3 bases are TGTGCCACCAGCAGGGAGGGTCGCCTGGCTGGGGCCAACGTCCTGACTTTC. This gives the protein CATSREGRLAGANVLTF.

V gene TRBV6-5 combines with J gene TRBJ2-3; 9 positions match TRBD1. V shed 6 bases, J shed 4 bases, and the junction held 8 bases outside the gene matches. Germline CDR1 and CDR2: MNHEY and SVGAGI. This CDR3 comprises 15 residues. The CDR3 DNA follows: TGTGCCAGCAGCTCGGGACAGGGTGGGTCAGATACGCAGTATTTT. Protein product: CASSSGQGGSDTQYF.

The rearrangement links TRBV6-5 to TRBJ1-4, with unresolved D. Germline values: CDR1 MNHEY, CDR2 SVGAGI. The CDR3 consists of 14 residues. Trimming shortened V by 5 bases and J by 8 bases, and 15 bases separated the two germline ends. CDR3 nucleotide sequence: TGTGCCAGCAGTGAAGACCCCGGGAGGGAAAAACTGTTTTTT. It is translated as CASSEDPGREKLFF.

The CDR3 sequence: CASRMNAGHGYTF. The CDR3 nucleotides read TGTGCCAGCAGGATGAATGCAGGTCATGGCTACACCTTC. The chain combines TRBV6-5 with TRBJ1-2; unclear D gene. Between the trimmed V and J ends, which lost 6 bases and 6 bases, there was a span of 14 bases. The V gene's germline CDR1 is MNHEY and CDR2 SVGAGI. The CDR3 is 13 amino acids.